A single T cell receptor (beta chain) is shown here with its context. As yet, its antigen is unknown. This sample was taken from a study of cytomegalovirus exposure and HLA in healthy donors. The study's findings and limits: The HLA-A and HLA-B alleles of most subjects were reportedly predicted accurately from TCR beta sequences. Most TCR beta V segments were productive about 90% or about 30% of the time in an earlier analysis.

Per germline, CDR1 SEHNR and CDR2 FQNEAQ (reference sequence). The CDR3 is 13 amino acids. Trimming removed 4 bases at V and 0 bases at J, with 6 bases between. The PCR was carried out with 60 Vbeta primers and 13 Jbeta primers. Assay used: immunoSEQ multiplex PCR; TCRdb lists only in-frame clones, some missing. The sample consists of under 200,000 clones, over 70% of them appearing once. Specimen: PBMCs. The origin of this receptor is a male donor in good health and CMV-seropositive. The chain employs TRBV7-9 and TRBJ1-2; D gene unclear. CDR3 sequence reads: CASSWGANYGYTF. As DNA, the CDR3 is TGTGCCAGCAGCTGGGGAGCTAACTATGGCTACACCTTC.